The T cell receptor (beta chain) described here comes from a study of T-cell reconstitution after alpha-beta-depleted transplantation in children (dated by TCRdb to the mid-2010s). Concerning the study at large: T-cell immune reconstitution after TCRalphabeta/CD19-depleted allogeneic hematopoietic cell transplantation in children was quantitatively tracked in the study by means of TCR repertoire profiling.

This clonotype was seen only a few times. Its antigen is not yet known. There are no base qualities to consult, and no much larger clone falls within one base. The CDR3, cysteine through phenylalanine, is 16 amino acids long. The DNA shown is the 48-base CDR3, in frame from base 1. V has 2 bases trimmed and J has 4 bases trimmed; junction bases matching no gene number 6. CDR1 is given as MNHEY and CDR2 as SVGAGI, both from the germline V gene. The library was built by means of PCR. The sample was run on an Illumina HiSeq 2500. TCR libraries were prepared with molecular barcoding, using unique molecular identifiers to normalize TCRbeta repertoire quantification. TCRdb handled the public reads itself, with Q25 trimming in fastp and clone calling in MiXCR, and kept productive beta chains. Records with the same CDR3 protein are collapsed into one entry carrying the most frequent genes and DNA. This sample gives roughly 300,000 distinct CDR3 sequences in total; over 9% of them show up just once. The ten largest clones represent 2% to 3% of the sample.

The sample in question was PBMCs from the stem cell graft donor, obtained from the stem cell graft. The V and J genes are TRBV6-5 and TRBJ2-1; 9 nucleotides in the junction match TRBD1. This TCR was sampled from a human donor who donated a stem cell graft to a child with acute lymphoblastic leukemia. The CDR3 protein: CASSYPPGTGYNEQFF. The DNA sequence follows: TGTGCCAGCAGTTACCCGCCGGGGACAGGGTACAATGAGCAGTTCTTC.